Following are 26 T cell receptor beta chains from one sample sequenced in a study of T cells in localized non-small cell lung cancer. This table comes from immunoSEQ multiplex PCR, and its TCRdb copy is limited to in-frame clones, with some not included. Of approximately 150,000 clones in the sample, 80% to 90% were seen once. Sequencing was performed on peripheral blood, taken before any cancer treatment. These receptors were collected from a female donor of 60 years or more with stage I lung adenocarcinoma.

The chain has TRBV5-1 and TRBJ2-5, with 11 bases identical to TRBD2. The CDR3 is 16 residues long. With V trimmed by 4 bases and J by 1 base, 6 bases remained unmatched. Germline-derived CDR1 and CDR2 are SGHRS and YFSETQ. The CDR3 sequence: CASSTTGTSGQETQYF. The CDR3 coding sequence is TGCGCCAGCAGCACAACCGGGACTAGCGGCCAAGAGACCCAGTACTTC.

V is TRBV2 and J is TRBJ1-5; TRBD1 agrees at 9 bases. Trimming at V came to 6 bases and at J to 7 bases, leaving 10 bases not matched to a gene. Per germline, CDR1 SNHLY and CDR2 FYNNEI. The CDR3 has 15 amino acids. The CDR3 here is CASSTGGAVDQPQHF. CDR3 nucleotide sequence: TGTGCCAGCAGCACAGGGGGCGCGGTGGACCAGCCCCAGCATTTT.

This chain joins TRBV6-5 and TRBJ1-1, with D possibly matching TRBD1 (5 bases). The CDR3 contains 13 residues. The V gene's germline CDR1 is MNHEY and CDR2 SVGAGI. Trimming stripped 6 bases from V and 0 bases from J, with 8 bases between. CDR3 coding DNA: TGTGCCAGCAGCAAGGGGCTGAACACTGAAGCTTTCTTT. This gives the protein CASSKGLNTEAFF.

The V gene is TRBV29-1, the J gene TRBJ2-5, with 7 nucleotides matching TRBD1. Per germline, CDR1 SQVTM and CDR2 ANQGSEA. The V and J ends lost 7 bases and 5 bases, in that order; junction bases with no gene match: 7. This CDR3 spans 12 amino acids. The CDR3 region has the DNA TGCAGCGGAAGTACAGGGGTTGAGACCCAGTACTTC. Its protein is CSGSTGVETQYF.

The rearrangement joins TRBV18 to TRBJ2-3; TRBD1 is a possible D gene (6 bases). The CDR3 contains 13 residues. The germline V gene encodes CDR1 KGHSH and CDR2 LQKENI. Trimming took off 4 bases at V and 7 bases at J, with 12 bases between the two ends. This chain's CDR3 is CASSQHRVNTQYF. The CDR3 DNA reads as TGTGCCAGCTCACAACACAGGGTGAATACGCAGTATTTT.

This chain links TRBV5-1 with TRBJ2-6; tentatively, D is TRBD1 (5 bases). The CDR3 has 14 residues. CDR1 is SGHRS and CDR2 is YFSETQ in the germline V gene. V was shortened by 5 bases and J by 4 bases, with 10 bases between the two germline ends. CDR3 in amino acids: CASRSRAGANVLTF. CDR3 coding DNA: TGCGCCAGCAGGAGCAGGGCAGGGGCCAACGTCCTGACTTTC.

The V gene is TRBV19, the J gene TRBJ2-1, with a possible D match to TRBD2 (6 bases). Germline CDR1 LNHDA, CDR2 SQIVND (reference sequence). The CDR3 length is 15 residues. Trimming removed 0 bases at V and 5 bases at J, with 11 bases between. CDR3 in DNA: TGTGCCAGTAGTATAGATACGGAGGGTAACAATGAGCAGTTCTTC. Translating it yields CASSIDTEGNNEQFF.

The rearrangement uses TRBV5-1 and TRBJ2-6; the D is unclear. CDR3 length: 16 residues. Looked up from germline, CDR1 is SGHRS and CDR2 is YFSETQ. Trimming took 6 bases from V and 6 from J, leaving 19 bases between them. The CDR3 DNA reads as TGCGCCAGCACCCCCCGACCGCCGCCTGTGGCCAACGTCCTGACTTTC. It is translated as CASTPRPPPVANVLTF. The whole variable domain, remainder taken from reference TRBV5-1 and TRBJ2-6, is KAGVTQTPRYLIKTRGQQVTLSCSPISGHRSVSWYQQTPGQGLQFLFEYFSETQRNKGNFPGRFSGRQFSNSRSEMNVSTLELGDSALYLCASTPRPPPVANVLTFGAGSRLTVL.

V and J are TRBV11-3 and TRBJ2-7, with 7 bases aligning to TRBD1. Germline loops: CDR1 SGHNT, CDR2 YENEEA. The junction had 4 bases not matched to a gene; V was cut back by 5 bases and J by 3 bases. This CDR3 has 13 amino acids. CDR3 residues: CASSNRDSYEQYF. The CDR3 nucleotides are TGTGCCAGCAGCAACCGGGACAGCTACGAGCAGTACTTC.

V is TRBV5-4 and J is TRBJ2-1, with D perhaps matching TRBD1 or TRBD2 (5 bases each). The CDR3 totals 15 residues. Germline CDR1 and CDR2: SGHNT and YYREEE (reference sequence). V lost 3 bases to trimming and J lost 6 bases, with 16 bases between them. The CDR3, as DNA: TGTGCCAGCAGCTCCGGCAGGCCGGGGCTCAATGAGCAGTTCTTC. Protein: CASSSGRPGLNEQFF.

This clone has only one observation. The rearrangement uses TRBV9 and TRBJ2-3; D is unclear. The germline V gene encodes CDR1 SGDLS and CDR2 YYNGEE. The CDR3 is 15 residues long. With 1 base removed from V and 2 bases from J, the gap between germline ends came to 11 bases. CDR3 loop: CASSVIGENTDTQYF. CDR3 in DNA: TGTGCCAGCAGCGTAATTGGCGAGAACACAGATACGCAGTATTTT.

The chain couples TRBV7-7 to TRBJ1-5; D remains ambiguous. Looked up from germline, CDR1 is SSHAT and CDR2 is FNYEAQ (reference sequence). The CDR3 contains 14 residues. Trimming stripped 7 bases from V and 12 bases from J, with 22 bases between. CDR3 loop: CASTPCGKGSLQHF. CDR3 nucleotides: TGTGCCAGCACCCCCTGCGGGAAAGGGAGCCTCCAGCATTTT.

This clone was observed a single time. The genes are TRBV11-1 and TRBJ2-5; 10 positions agree with TRBD2. CDR3 length: 17 amino acids. After removal of 5 bases from V and 3 bases from J, the junction contained 12 bases not matched to a gene. The germline V gene encodes CDR1 SGHAT and CDR2 FQDESV (reference sequence). The CDR3 reads CASSHLRSGGGEETQYF. CDR3 nucleotide sequence: TGTGCCAGCAGCCATCTCCGGAGCGGGGGGGGAGAAGAGACCCAGTACTTC.

This clone was picked up a small number of times. This chain links TRBV20-1 with TRBJ2-1, with D hard to call. The CDR3 spans 11 residues. Germline values: CDR1 DFQATT, CDR2 SNEGSKA (reference sequence). The V gene lost 6 bases and the J gene lost 5 bases, with 8 bases spanning the gap. The CDR3 sequence is CSAPNNNEQFF. The CDR3 DNA reads TGCAGTGCCCCCAACAACAATGAGCAGTTCTTC.

The rearrangement joins TRBV29-1 to TRBJ1-1; 7 bases are a match to TRBD1. V lost 6 bases, J lost 7 bases, and 8 bases stayed unmatched. Germline values: CDR1 SQVTM, CDR2 ANQGSEA. The CDR3 contains 12 residues. The CDR3 DNA sequence: TGCAGCGTAACAGGGGCCCTGGTTGAAGCTTTCTTT. Translated, it gives CSVTGALVEAFF.

The chain recombines TRBV13 with TRBJ2-3; a possible D gene is TRBD1 (6 bases). CDR3 length: 15 residues. Trimming cost V 5 bases and J 4 bases, with 16 bases left between them. Germline values: CDR1 PRHDT, CDR2 FYEKMQ (reference sequence). The CDR3: CASSKYRERADTQYF. The CDR3 region has the DNA TGTGCCAGCAGCAAATACAGGGAGAGGGCAGATACGCAGTATTTT.

This clone has a single count. In DNA, the CDR3 is TGTGCCACCAGCAGAGATAGCTGGTCCTACAATGAGCAGTTCTTC. This sequence encodes CATSRDSWSYNEQFF. The rearrangement uses TRBV15 and TRBJ2-1, with no clear D. Germline assignment: CDR1 LNHNV and CDR2 YYDKDF (reference sequence). The CDR3 sequence is 15 residues long. V gave up 0 bases and J gave up 1 base, with 7 bases separating them.

The CDR3 region has the DNA TGTGCCAGCAGCCCCCCCGGGAGCCACGAGCAGTACTTC. Residues: CASSPPGSHEQYF. The rearrangement uses TRBV7-9 and TRBJ2-7; tentative D call: TRBD2 (6 bases). CDR1 is SEHNR, CDR2 FQNEAQ, per germline (reference sequence). V was trimmed by 5 bases and J by 5 bases, leaving 13 bases between them. The CDR3 is 13 amino acids.

The chain recombines TRBV4-2 with TRBJ2-1; the match to TRBD2 covers 8 bases. The CDR3 runs 16 residues. Germline lookup yields CDR1 LGHNA and CDR2 YNFKEQ. Trimming removed 1 base from V and 6 bases from J; junction bases left unmatched: 8. CDR3 sequence: CASSQAGTSSFNEQFF. The CDR3 DNA reads TGTGCCAGCAGCCAAGCCGGGACTAGTTCTTTCAATGAGCAGTTCTTC.

This clone was detected once. This chain uses TRBV6-5 with TRBJ1-2, with D uncertain. The CDR3 totals 14 residues. Germline V gives CDR1 MNHEY, CDR2 SVGAGI. The ends were cut back, 0 bases at V and 8 bases at J, with 13 bases in the middle. The CDR3 here is CASSYSGRMGGYTF. The CDR3 region has the DNA TGTGCCAGCAGTTACTCCGGACGGATGGGGGGCTACACCTTC.

The genes are TRBV5-4 and TRBJ1-2, with D uncertain. V dropped 0 bases and J dropped 3 bases, with 9 bases sitting between them. This CDR3 comprises 14 residues. Looked up from germline, CDR1 is SGHNT and CDR2 is YYREEE (reference sequence). The CDR3 DNA follows: TGTGCCAGCAGCTTGGGGGCAGAGTACTATGGCTACACCTTC. This translates into CASSLGAEYYGYTF.

This chain joins TRBV6-1 and TRBJ1-3, with 10 bases fitting TRBD1. Looked up from germline, CDR1 is MNHNS and CDR2 is SASEGT. The CDR3 has 14 residues. Trimming took 7 bases from V and 3 from J; bases not matched to a gene: 3. In DNA, the CDR3 is TGTGCCAGCATGGGGGACAGGGGTGGAAACACCATATATTTT. This gives the protein CASMGDRGGNTIYF.

The chain uses TRBV7-8 and TRBJ2-7; no clear D gene. The germline gives CDR1 SGHVS, CDR2 FQNEAQ. Trimming pared 0 bases from V and 7 bases from J, leaving 7 bases between. The CDR3 consists of 12 residues. CDR3 nucleotide sequence: TGTGCCAGCAGCTTAGCGTCGCCAGAGCAGTACTTC. Protein: CASSLASPEQYF.

The V and J genes are TRBV19 and TRBJ1-2, with D perhaps TRBD1 (6 bases). CDR1 LNHDA and CDR2 SQIVND come from the germline V gene (reference sequence). The CDR3 has 14 residues. Between the trimmed V and J ends, which lost 5 bases and 2 bases, there was a span of 12 bases. The CDR3 is CASSPGDKNYGYTF. The CDR3 DNA reads TGTGCCAGTAGTCCAGGGGATAAAAACTATGGCTACACCTTC.

This clone was seen once. The chain carries TRBV28 and TRBJ1-1; 7 bases fit TRBD1. The trim removed 1 base at V and 6 bases at J, leaving 5 bases unmatched. Germline CDR1 MDHEN, CDR2 SYDVKM. The length of the CDR3 is 14 residues. In DNA form, the CDR3 reads TGTGCCAGCAGTTTATCGAGGGGGCAGGCTGAAGCTTTCTTT. This encodes CASSLSRGQAEAFF.

The chain has TRBV28 and TRBJ2-1; D possibly corresponds to TRBD2 (6 bases). V gave up 5 bases and J gave up 7 bases, with 18 bases separating them. The CDR3 runs 15 residues. Germline CDR1 is MDHEN and CDR2 is SYDVKM. CDR3 sequence reads: CASSTTGTPLNEQFF. CDR3 sequence (DNA): TGTGCCAGCAGTACTACCGGGACTCCACTGAATGAGCAGTTCTTC. The complete variable domain, with remaining parts taken from reference TRBV28 and TRBJ2-1, reads DVKVTQSSRYLVKRTGEKVFLECVQDMDHENMFWYRQDPGLGLRLIYFSYDVKMKEKGDIPEGYSVSREKKERFSLILESASTNQTSMYLCASSTTGTPLNEQFFGPGTRLTVL.